Listed below are T cell receptor beta chains from one sample, sequenced in a study of blood T cell repertoires in COVID-19. Clones were read by immunoSEQ multiplex PCR, and TCRdb kept only the in-frame ones, dropping some. The data show about 140,000 clones, 85% to 90% seen once. The sequenced material came from peripheral blood. The source is a woman aged 80 or older with acute or convalescent COVID-19. Each CDR3 is given with its conserved first and last residue. The D gene is left open where the match is weak. Some rows mark clone size as missing; the rest say once, few, many or name a class of expanded clone.

TRBJ2-7 once TRBV5-6 - TGTGCCAGCAGCTTGGCACCGGCAGGCTACGAGCAGTACTTC CASSLAPAGYEQYF
TRBJ2-6 - TRBV15 - TGTGCCACCAGCACGCGCAACTCTGGGGCCAACGTCCTGACTTTC CATSTRNSGANVLTF
TRBJ2-2 - TRBV3-1/TRBV3-2 - TGTGCCAGCAGCCAAGTCATGGGCGCCGTCGGGGAGCTGTTTTTT CASSQVMGAVGELFF
TRBJ1-2 - TRBV7-2 - TGTGCCAGCAGCTCCCAGGGGCGCGGCTACACCTTC CASSSQGRGYTF
TRBJ1-5 - TRBV5-1 - TGCGCCAGCAGCCCCGATGGGGGGTACCAGCCCCAGCATTTT CASSPDGGYQPQHF
TRBJ1-2 - TRBV7-2 TRBD1 TGTGCCAGCAGCATAGGACAGGGTTATGGCTACACCTTC CASSIGQGYGYTF
TRBJ1-4 - TRBV2 - TGTGCCAGCAGAAACAGGGAATCAACTAATGAAAAACTGTTTTTT CASRNRESTNEKLFF
TRBJ2-7 - TRBV18 - TGTGCCACCACCAGTGGCACCTCCTACGAGCAGTACTTC CATTSGTSYEQYF
TRBJ2-3 - TRBV10-1 - TGCGCCAGCAGTGAGGGGGGCAGCACAGATACGCAGTATTTT CASSEGGSTDTQYF
TRBJ2-3 - TRBV6-4 TRBD2 TGTGCCAGCAGTCCCTCGGCGGGGGGGGCGGATACGCAGTATTTT CASSPSAGGADTQYF
TRBJ1-3 - TRBV10-3 TRBD1 TGTGCCATCAGCAGGGACAGGGGGCCTGGAAACACCATATATTTT CAISRDRGPGNTIYF
TRBJ1-5 - TRBV19 TRBD1 TGTGCCAGTAGTGACAGGGCCCTATCGAGCAATCAGCCCCAGCATTTT CASSDRALSSNQPQHF
TRBJ1-1 few TRBV19 - TGTGCCAGTACCTCGTCGCGTGGTGAAGCTTTCTTT CASTSSRGEAFF
TRBJ2-7 - TRBV5-1 TRBD1 TGCGCCAGCAGCCGATCCGGACAGGTCTACGAGCAGTACTTC CASSRSGQVYEQYF
TRBJ2-1 - TRBV6-2/TRBV6-3 TRBD1 TGTGCCAGCACCCCGCCAGGGGGCGGGGTTCATGAGCAGTTCTTC CASTPPGGGVHEQFF
TRBJ1-1 - TRBV11-1 TRBD1 TGTGCCAGCAGCTTAGATTGGGACAGGAACACTGAAGCTTTCTTT CASSLDWDRNTEAFF
TRBJ1-1 - TRBV5-1 TRBD1 TGCGCCAGCAGACAGGGGCTCGGAAGGGGGAATATGAACACTGAAGCTTTCTTT CASRQGLGRGNMNTEAFF
TRBJ2-7 - TRBV7-3 TRBD1 TGTGCCAGCAGCTTAACTGGGACAGATCTCTACGAGCAGTACTTC CASSLTGTDLYEQYF
TRBJ2-2 - TRBV7-8 - TGTGCCAGCAGCTTAGGGGGGGACCGGGAGCTGTTTTTT CASSLGGDRELFF
TRBJ2-7 - TRBV14 TRBD2 TGTGCCAGCAGCCCAGGACTAGACTCTCACGAGCAGTACTTC CASSPGLDSHEQYF
TRBJ1-2 - TRBV20-1 TRBD1 TGCAGTGCTAGTGACAGGGGGGACTATGGCTACACCTTC CSASDRGDYGYTF
TRBJ1-2 - TRBV18 - TGTGCCAGCTCACCAGACGTCAGGGGACTACTTTATGGCTACACCTTC CASSPDVRGLLYGYTF
TRBJ1-2 - TRBV7-2 TRBD1 TGTGCCAGCAGCTTAGGGCGACAGGGAGTCTATGGCTACACCTTC CASSLGRQGVYGYTF
TRBJ1-1 - TRBV12-3/TRBV12-4 - TGTGCCAGCAGTTTTGACAGGACTGAAGCTTTCTTT CASSFDRTEAFF
TRBJ1-5 once TRBV28 - TGTGCCAGCAGTCCCGCGGGGCCCCAGCATTTT CASSPAGPQHF
TRBJ2-1 once TRBV6-2/TRBV6-3 TRBD1 TGTGCCAGCAGTTACCTCCGAGGTGGGACAGGGGGCCGGGATGAGCAGTTCTTC CASSYLRGGTGGRDEQFF
TRBJ1-1 - TRBV5-1 - TGCGCCAGCAGCCCCCCGGGACAAATGAACACTGAAGCTTTCTTT CASSPPGQMNTEAFF
TRBJ1-6 - TRBV3-1/TRBV3-2 - TGTGCCAGCAGCCAAGACGAACGGCCCCTCCACTTT CASSQDERPLHF
TRBJ2-1 - TRBV6-5 - TGTGCCAGCAGACCTACCCACTCCTACAATGAGCAGTTCTTC CASRPTHSYNEQFF
TRBJ1-4 once TRBV30 - TGTGCCTGGAGTCTGACAGCTGCAACTAATGAAAAACTGTTTTTT CAWSLTAATNEKLFF
TRBJ1-2 - TRBV6-5 TRBD1 TGTGCCAGCAGCTGGGGACAGGGGGATGGCTACACCTTC CASSWGQGDGYTF
TRBJ2-1 - TRBV11-2 TRBD1 TGTGCCAGCAGCCCACGGACAGGGTGGAACAATGAGCAGTTCTTC CASSPRTGWNNEQFF
TRBJ2-7 - TRBV3-1/TRBV3-2 TRBD1 TGTGCCAGCAGACATCGAGGGACAGGGGACCACGAGCAGTACTTC CASRHRGTGDHEQYF
TRBJ2-2 - TRBV18 - TGTGCCAGCTCACCACCGCCAGGACATACCGGGGAGCTGTTTTTT CASSPPPGHTGELFF
TRBJ2-5 - TRBV9 TRBD1 TGTGCCAGCACCGGACAGGGGGAAGAGACCCAGTACTTC CASTGQGEETQYF
TRBJ1-2 - TRBV4-2 TRBD1 TGTGCCAGCAGCCAAGGGGACAGACCTAACTATGGCTACACCTTC CASSQGDRPNYGYTF
TRBJ2-1 - TRBV5-4 TRBD2 TGTGCCAGCAGCTTGATAGCGGGGGGCCCCAATGAGCAGTTCTTC CASSLIAGGPNEQFF
TRBJ1-2 - TRBV2 TRBD1 TGTGCCAGCAGTGAGGACAGGAACTATGGCTACACCTTC CASSEDRNYGYTF
TRBJ1-2 - TRBV5-1 - TGCGCCAGCAGCTTGGGGGGAACCACAGGGCCCTATGGCTACACCTTC CASSLGGTTGPYGYTF
TRBJ1-6 - TRBV30 - TGTGCCTCCGTGACAGGTTGGGCAAATTCACCCCTCCACTTT CASVTGWANSPLHF
TRBJ1-1 - TRBV5-1 - TGCGCCAGCAGCTTGCTGGGACACTCGAACACTGAAGCTTTCTTT CASSLLGHSNTEAFF
TRBJ1-1 - TRBV6-1 - TGTGCCAGCAGTGAGAGAGGTGCGGGACGGTCGAACACTGAAGCTTTCTTT CASSERGAGRSNTEAFF
TRBJ1-6 - TRBV6-5 TRBD1 TGTGCCAGCAGTTACTCATCCAGGGGGCGAAGTTCACCCCTCCACTTT CASSYSSRGRSSPLHF
TRBJ2-2 - TRBV19 TRBD2 TGTGCCAGTATGACTAGCGGGGGGACCTCGGCCACCGGGGAGCTGTTTTTT CASMTSGGTSATGELFF
TRBJ1-2 - TRBV5-1 - TGCGCCAGCAGCTTGGACAGCACGAACTATGGCTACACCTTC CASSLDSTNYGYTF
TRBJ2-7 - TRBV6-5 TRBD1 TGTGCCAGCACCTTGACAGGGAAATACGAGCAGTACTTC CASTLTGKYEQYF
TRBJ1-1 - TRBV19 - TGTGCCAGTAGTCCAAACATGAACACTGAAGCTTTCTTT CASSPNMNTEAFF
TRBJ2-3 - TRBV13 TRBD2 TGTGCCAGCAGCCAATTAGCGGGGGGCGTCACAGATACGCAGTATTTT CASSQLAGGVTDTQYF
TRBJ2-7 - TRBV5-1 TRBD1 TGCGCCAGCAGCTTGGGACAGGGGGCCTACCAGCAGTACTTC CASSLGQGAYQQYF
TRBJ1-2 - TRBV18 - TGTGCCAGCTCACCCGGGCGGGGGAACTATGGCTACACCTTC CASSPGRGNYGYTF
TRBJ2-7 - TRBV11-2 TRBD1 TGTGCCAGCAGCTTAGAGACAGGGGTGACCTACGAGCAGTACTTC CASSLETGVTYEQYF
TRBJ1-2 - TRBV6-5 TRBD1 TGTGCCAGCAGTTCGAGCGGCAGGGGGTTCAGCTATGGCTACACCTTC CASSSSGRGFSYGYTF
TRBJ2-7 - TRBV11-3 - TGTGCCAGCAGCTCCGGACAGTCCTACGAGCAGTACTTC CASSSGQSYEQYF
TRBJ2-7 - TRBV11-2 TRBD1 TGTGCCAGCAGCTTAGATGGGGGACAGGGAGGGTACGAGCAGTACTTC CASSLDGGQGGYEQYF
TRBJ1-2 - TRBV3-1/TRBV3-2 - TGTGCCAGCAGCCAATTAAGGGGGAGCTATGGCTACACCTTC CASSQLRGSYGYTF